This TCR beta chain was retrieved from a study of T cell changes during pregnancy in multiple sclerosis. CDR3 length: 15 residues. V shed 3 bases, J shed 7 bases, and the junction held 6 bases outside the gene matches. Germline values: CDR1 SGHRS, CDR2 YFSETQ. Assay: immunoSEQ multiplex PCR; the TCRdb copy retains only in-frame clones and omits some. The sample records about 36,000 clones, around 93% being singletons. The specimen comprised CD4+ T cells from peripheral blood mononuclear cells, sampled in the first trimester of pregnancy. This sequence was found in a female donor with multiple sclerosis, enrolled in a pregnancy study. The rearrangement uses TRBV5-1 and TRBJ1-3; 11 bases line up with TRBD1. The CDR3 DNA reads as TGCGCCAGCAGCTCCGGGGACAGGGGGAGGAACACCATATATTTT. It encodes CASSSGDRGRNTIYF.